This T cell receptor beta chain came from a study of T cell repertoires in cytomegalovirus infection. Study at large: HLA-C-restricted CMV epitopes, recently identified, and well-studied HLA-B-restricted ones were used by the study. Findings and limits, study-wide: Dominant in the ex vivo response were TCR beta clonotypes restricted by HLA-C and specific for CMV. Carriage of CMV together with the relevant HLA was identifiable through cumulative public TCR beta family frequency.

V lost 3 bases and J 4 bases, leaving 7 bases between the germline ends. This CDR3 is built from 12 residues. Germline CDR1 and CDR2: SGDLS and YYNGEE. TCRdb re-called the reads through MiXCR, storing one row per CDR3 protein. The sample lists about 770,000 distinct CDR3 sequences; about 28% were seen once. This clonotype was seen repeatedly, ten times or more. What it recognizes is unknown. The sample consisted of cultured CD8+ T cells from PBMCs, taken from culture after CMV antigen stimulation. The chain is built from TRBV9 and TRBJ1-2; D remains ambiguous. This receptor was obtained from a human donor in good health (CMV status not recorded). Some clones in this sample may be carry-over from other donors' samples. DNA of the CDR3: TGTGCCAGCAGCGAGGGTGTCTATGGCTACACCTTC. This gives the protein CASSEGVYGYTF.